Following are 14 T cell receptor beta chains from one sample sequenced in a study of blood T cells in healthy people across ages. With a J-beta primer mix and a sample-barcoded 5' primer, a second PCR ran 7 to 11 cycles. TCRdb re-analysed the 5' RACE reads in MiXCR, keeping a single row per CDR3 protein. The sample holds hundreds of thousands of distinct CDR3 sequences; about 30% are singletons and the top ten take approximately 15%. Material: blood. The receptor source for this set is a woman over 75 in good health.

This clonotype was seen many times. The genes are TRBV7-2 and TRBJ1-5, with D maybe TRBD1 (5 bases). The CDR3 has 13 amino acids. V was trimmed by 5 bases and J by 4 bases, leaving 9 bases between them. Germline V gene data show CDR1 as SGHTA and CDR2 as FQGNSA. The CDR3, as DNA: TGTGCCAGCAGCGCGGACAAAAATCAGCCCCAGCATTTT. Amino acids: CASSADKNQPQHF.

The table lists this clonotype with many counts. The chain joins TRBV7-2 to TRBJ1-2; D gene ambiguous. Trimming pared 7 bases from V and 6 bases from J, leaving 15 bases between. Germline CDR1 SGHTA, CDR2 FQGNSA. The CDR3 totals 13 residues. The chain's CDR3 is CASTLSGYNGYTF. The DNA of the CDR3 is TGTGCCAGCACTCTATCGGGGTATAATGGCTACACCTTC.

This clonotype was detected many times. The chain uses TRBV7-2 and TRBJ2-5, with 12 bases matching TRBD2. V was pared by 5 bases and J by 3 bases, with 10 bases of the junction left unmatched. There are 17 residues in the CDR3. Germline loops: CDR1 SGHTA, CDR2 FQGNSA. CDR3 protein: CASSRGLAGILKETQYF. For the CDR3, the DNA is TGTGCCAGCAGCCGCGGACTAGCGGGGATACTAAAAGAGACCCAGTACTTC.

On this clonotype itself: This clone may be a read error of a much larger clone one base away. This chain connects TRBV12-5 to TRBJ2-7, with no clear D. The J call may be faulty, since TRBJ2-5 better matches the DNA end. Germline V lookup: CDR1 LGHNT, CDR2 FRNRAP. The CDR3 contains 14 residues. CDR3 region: CAGGLGTAKETQYF. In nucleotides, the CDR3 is TGTGCTGGTGGTTTGGGTACGGCGAAAGAGACCCAGTACTTC.

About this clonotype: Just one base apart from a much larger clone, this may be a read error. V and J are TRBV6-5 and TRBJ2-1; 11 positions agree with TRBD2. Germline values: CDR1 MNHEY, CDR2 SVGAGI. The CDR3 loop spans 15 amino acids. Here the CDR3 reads CASSTPSGGYNKQFF. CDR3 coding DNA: TGTGCCAGCAGTACACCTAGCGGGGGGTACAATAAGCAGTTCTTC.

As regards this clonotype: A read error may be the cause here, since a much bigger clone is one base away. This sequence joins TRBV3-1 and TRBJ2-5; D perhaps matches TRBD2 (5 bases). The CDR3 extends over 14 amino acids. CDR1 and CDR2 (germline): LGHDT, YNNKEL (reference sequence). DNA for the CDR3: TGTGTCAGCAGCCCGGCGGGTCCTCAAGAGACCCAGTACTTC. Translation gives CVSSPAGPQETQYF.

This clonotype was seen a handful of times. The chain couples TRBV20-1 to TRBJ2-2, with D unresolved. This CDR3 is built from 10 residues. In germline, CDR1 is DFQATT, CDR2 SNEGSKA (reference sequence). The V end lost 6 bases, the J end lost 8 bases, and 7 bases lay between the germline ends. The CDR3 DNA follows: TGCAGTGCCATAGGGGGGGAGCTGTTTTTT. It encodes CSAIGGELFF.

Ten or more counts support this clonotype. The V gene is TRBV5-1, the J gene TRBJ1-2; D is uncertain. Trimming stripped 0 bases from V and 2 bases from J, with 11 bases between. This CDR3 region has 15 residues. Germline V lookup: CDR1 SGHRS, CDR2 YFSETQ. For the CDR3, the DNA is TGCGCCAGCAGCTTGGATGCAGGTGGGAACTATGGCTACACCTTC. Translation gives CASSLDAGGNYGYTF.

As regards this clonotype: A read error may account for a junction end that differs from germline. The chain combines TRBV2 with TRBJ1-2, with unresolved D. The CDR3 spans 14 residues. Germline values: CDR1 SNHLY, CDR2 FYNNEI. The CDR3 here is CVSSVGGPNYGYTF. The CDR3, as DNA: TGTGTCAGCAGTGTAGGAGGGCCGAACTATGGCTACACCTTC.

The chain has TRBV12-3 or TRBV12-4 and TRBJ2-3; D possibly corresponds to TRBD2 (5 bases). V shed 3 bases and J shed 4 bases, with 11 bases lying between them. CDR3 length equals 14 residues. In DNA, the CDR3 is TGTGCCAGCAGTTTGTGCCTGGGAGCAGATACGCAGTATTTT. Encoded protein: CASSLCLGADTQYF.

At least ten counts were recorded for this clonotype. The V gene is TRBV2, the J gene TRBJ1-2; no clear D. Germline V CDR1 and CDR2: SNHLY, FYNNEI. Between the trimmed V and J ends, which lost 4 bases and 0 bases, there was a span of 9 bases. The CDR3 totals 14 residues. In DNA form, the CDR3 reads TGTGCCAGCAGTGTGGGCAGAGCTAACTATGGCTACACCTTC. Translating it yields CASSVGRANYGYTF.

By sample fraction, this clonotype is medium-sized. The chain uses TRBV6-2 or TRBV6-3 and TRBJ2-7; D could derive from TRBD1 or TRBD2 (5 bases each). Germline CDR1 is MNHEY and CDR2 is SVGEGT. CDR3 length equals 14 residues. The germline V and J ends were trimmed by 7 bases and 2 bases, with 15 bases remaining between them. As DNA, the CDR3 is TGTGCCAGCATTCAATGGGGGAAGGCCTACGAGCAGTACTTC. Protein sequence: CASIQWGKAYEQYF.

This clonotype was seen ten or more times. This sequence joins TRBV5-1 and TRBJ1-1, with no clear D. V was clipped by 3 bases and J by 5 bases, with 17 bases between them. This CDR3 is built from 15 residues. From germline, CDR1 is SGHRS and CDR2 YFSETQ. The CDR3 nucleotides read TGCGCCAGCAGCTGGGCCGGTAAGCGGGGAACTGAAGCTTTCTTT. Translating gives CASSWAGKRGTEAFF.

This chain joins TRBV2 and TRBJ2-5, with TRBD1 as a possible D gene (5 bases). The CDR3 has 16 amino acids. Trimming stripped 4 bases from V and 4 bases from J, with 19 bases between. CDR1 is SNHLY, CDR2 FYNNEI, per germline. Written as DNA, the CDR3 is TGTGCCAGCAGTGGGATCAGGGATTTAGGTGGAGAGACCCAGTACTTC. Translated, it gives CASSGIRDLGGETQYF.